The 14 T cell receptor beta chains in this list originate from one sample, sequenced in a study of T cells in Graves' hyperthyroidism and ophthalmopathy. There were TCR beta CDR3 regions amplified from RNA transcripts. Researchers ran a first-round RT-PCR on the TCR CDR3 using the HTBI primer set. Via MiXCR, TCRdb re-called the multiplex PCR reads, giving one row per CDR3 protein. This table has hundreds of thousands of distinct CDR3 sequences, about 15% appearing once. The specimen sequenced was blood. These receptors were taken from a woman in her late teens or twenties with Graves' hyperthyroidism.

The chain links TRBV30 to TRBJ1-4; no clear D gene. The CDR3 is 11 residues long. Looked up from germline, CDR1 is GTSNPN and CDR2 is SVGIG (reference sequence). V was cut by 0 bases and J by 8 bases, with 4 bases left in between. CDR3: CAWSVGEKLFF. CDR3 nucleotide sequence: TGTGCCTGGAGTGTAGGGGAAAAACTGTTTTTT.

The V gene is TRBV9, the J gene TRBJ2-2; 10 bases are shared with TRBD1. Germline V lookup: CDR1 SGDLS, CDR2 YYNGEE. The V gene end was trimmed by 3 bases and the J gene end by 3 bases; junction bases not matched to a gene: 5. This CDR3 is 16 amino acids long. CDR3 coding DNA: TGTGCCAGCAGCGAAGCGACAGGGGGCTACACCGGGGAGCTGTTTTTT. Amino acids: CASSEATGGYTGELFF.

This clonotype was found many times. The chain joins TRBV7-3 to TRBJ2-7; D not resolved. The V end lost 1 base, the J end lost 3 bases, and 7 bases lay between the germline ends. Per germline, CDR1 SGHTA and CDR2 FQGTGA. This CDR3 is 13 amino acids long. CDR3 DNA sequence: TGTGCCAGCAGCTTAAGCCCATTCTACGAGCAGTACTTC. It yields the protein CASSLSPFYEQYF.

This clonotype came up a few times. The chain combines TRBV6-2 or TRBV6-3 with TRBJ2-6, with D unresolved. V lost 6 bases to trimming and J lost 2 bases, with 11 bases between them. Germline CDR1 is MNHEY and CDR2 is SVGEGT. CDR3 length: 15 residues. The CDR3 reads CASSEGIAGANVLTF. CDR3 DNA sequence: TGTGCCAGCAGCGAAGGGATTGCTGGGGCCAACGTCCTGACTTTC.

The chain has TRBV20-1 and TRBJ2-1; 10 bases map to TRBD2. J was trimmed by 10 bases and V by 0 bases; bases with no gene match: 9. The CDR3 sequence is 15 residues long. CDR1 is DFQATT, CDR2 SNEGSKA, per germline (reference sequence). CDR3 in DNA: TGCAGTGCTAGAGATCGAGCGGGAGGGCCAGGGGAGCAGTTCTTC. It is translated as CSARDRAGGPGEQFF.

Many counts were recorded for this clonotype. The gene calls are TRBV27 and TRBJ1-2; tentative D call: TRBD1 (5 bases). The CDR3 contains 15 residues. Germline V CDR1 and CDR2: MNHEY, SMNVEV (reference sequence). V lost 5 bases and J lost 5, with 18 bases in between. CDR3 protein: CASSPGTSDGYGYTF. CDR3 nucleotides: TGTGCCAGCAGTCCCGGGACCTCAGACGGTTATGGCTACACCTTC.

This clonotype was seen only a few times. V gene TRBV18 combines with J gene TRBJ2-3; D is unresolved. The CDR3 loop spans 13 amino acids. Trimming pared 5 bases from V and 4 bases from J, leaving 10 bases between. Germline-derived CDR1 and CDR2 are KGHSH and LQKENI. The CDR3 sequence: CASSMELPDTQYF. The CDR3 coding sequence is TGTGCCAGCTCAATGGAACTCCCAGATACGCAGTATTTT.

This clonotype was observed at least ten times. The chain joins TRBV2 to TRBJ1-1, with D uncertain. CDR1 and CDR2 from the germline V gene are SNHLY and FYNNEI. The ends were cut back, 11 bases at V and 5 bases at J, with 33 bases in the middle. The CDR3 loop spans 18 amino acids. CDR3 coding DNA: TGTGCCTTCCCGGCCGGGAGGGTTAAAATCGAGGGTAAGACTGAAGCTTTCTTT. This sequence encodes CAFPAGRVKIEGKTEAFF.

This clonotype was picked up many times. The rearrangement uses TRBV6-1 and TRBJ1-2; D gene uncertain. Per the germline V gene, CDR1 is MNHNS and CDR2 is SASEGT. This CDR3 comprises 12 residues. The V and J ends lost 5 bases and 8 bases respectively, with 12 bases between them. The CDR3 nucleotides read TGTGCCAGCAGTTCCACCCCAGGAGGCTACACCTTC. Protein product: CASSSTPGGYTF.

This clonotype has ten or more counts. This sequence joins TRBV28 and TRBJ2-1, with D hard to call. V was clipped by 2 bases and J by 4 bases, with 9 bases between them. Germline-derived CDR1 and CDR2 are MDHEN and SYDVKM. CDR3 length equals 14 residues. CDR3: CASSLHPPYNEQFF. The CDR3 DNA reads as TGTGCCAGCAGTTTACACCCACCATACAATGAGCAGTTCTTC.

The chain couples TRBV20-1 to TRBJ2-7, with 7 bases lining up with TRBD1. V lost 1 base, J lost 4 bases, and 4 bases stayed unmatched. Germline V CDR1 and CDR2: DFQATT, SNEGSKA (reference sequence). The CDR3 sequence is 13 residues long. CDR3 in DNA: TGCAGTGCTAGAGGGAGACAGGGTTACGAGCAGTACTTC. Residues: CSARGRQGYEQYF.

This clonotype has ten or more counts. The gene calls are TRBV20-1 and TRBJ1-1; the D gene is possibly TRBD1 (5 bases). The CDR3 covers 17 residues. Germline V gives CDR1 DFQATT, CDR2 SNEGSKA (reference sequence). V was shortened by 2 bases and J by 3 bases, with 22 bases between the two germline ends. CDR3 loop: CSARHGGPRQRDTEAFF. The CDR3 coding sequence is TGCAGTGCTAGACACGGGGGTCCTAGACAGAGGGACACTGAAGCTTTCTTT.

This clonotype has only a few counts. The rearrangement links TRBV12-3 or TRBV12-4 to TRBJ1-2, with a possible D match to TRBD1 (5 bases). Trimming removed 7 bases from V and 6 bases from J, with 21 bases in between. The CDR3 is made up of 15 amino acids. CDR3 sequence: CASIQSLGGVNGYTF. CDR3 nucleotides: TGTGCCAGCATCCAAAGTCTGGGGGGGGTCAATGGCTACACCTTC.

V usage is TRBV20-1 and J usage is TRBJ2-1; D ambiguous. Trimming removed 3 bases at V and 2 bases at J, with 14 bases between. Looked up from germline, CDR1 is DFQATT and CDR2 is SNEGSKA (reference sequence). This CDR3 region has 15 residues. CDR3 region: CSASVDEVTYNEQFF. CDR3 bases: TGCAGTGCTAGCGTGGATGAGGTGACCTACAATGAGCAGTTCTTC.